This TCR beta chain was identified during a study of shared clonotypes between healthy human individuals. On the study more broadly: Each donor had three CD4 naive, three CD4 memory, two CD8 naive and one CD8 memory plate. Findings of the study overall: The sole specimen, blood, was sampled, and tissue repertoires likely differ. Sequencing of the sorted subsets was shown by rarefaction to be incomplete despite large depth.

Each donor was a Caucasian adult residing in Nashville, Tennessee. Method: immunoSEQ multiplex PCR; TCRdb's copy keeps in-frame clones and lacks some. This table holds about 1.5 million clones, 95% to 99% found once. With regard to this clone: Its antigen is not identified.

Germline V gene data show CDR1 as SGHAT and CDR2 as FQDESV (reference sequence). The length of the CDR3 is 14 residues. Trimming stripped 1 base from V and 1 base from J, with 8 bases between. The sequence was obtained from a man aged 30 to 39 in good health. Sequenced input: naive CD4+ T cells sorted from blood. Described subset: CD45RA+ positively selected. V is TRBV11-1 and J is TRBJ2-7, with unresolved D. This chain's CDR3 is CASSLVAISYEQYF. CDR3 nucleotide sequence: TGTGCCAGCAGCTTAGTGGCGATATCCTACGAGCAGTACTTC.